This T cell receptor beta chain was identified during a study of blood T cells in healthy people across ages. Findings and caveats of the study: The study regarded diversity estimates from one million T cells as underestimates. Unknown CMV status may confound age-related changes in expanded clones.

The sample, about 9.2 milliliters of peripheral blood, was drawn from each donor. Through a sample-barcoded 5' primer and a J-beta primer mix, a second PCR was run for roughly 6 to 12 cycles. TCRdb reanalysed the 5' RACE reads using MiXCR and keeps one entry per CDR3 protein. Among about a million distinct CDR3 sequences listed, about 48% were seen once. The germline V gene has CDR1 DFQATT and CDR2 SNEGSKA (reference sequence). The CDR3 extends over 15 amino acids. This clonotype was detected once. Its matching antigen is unknown. The rearrangement uses TRBV20-1 and TRBJ2-1; TRBD2 matches 7 bases. Near its end, the DNA agrees better with TRBJ2-7, so the J call may be wrong. This TCR was recovered from a man aged 25 to 40 in good health. Sequencing input: blood. In nucleotides, the CDR3 is TGCAGTGCTAGAGAGGCTAGCGGATCCTACAATGAGCAGTACTTC. Its protein product is CSAREASGSYNEQYF.